The next 32 T cell receptor beta chains were all read from a single sample in a study of OX40 agonist ivuxolimab in advanced cancers. Library preparation used the immunoSEQ multiplex PCR assay. TCRdb obtained this table from immuneACCESS and retained in-frame rearrangements with V and J assigned. These tables miss some clones; where compared with another copy, unresolved V genes account for less than half of the shortfall, and the remainder is unexplained. This sample has tens of thousands of clones in its table, and 80% to 95% of those were observed once. Less than 0.35% of the sample comes from the top ten. This material consisted of CD4+ or CD8+ T cells sorted from blood, taken in a trial of the OX40 agonist ivuxolimab. The receptor set was obtained from an adult with an advanced solid tumor such as melanoma, head and neck, liver or kidney cancer.

The CDR3, as DNA: TGTGCCACCCTCTATGGAGGGGCCAACGTCCTGACTTTC. Amino acid sequence: CATLYGGANVLTF. The genes are TRBV7-9 and TRBJ2-6; D unclear. The V end was cut by 10 bases, the J end by 4 bases, with 11 bases between. There are 13 residues in the CDR3. Germline V gene sequence: CDR1 SEHNR, CDR2 FQNEAQ (reference sequence).

This clone came up once. The rearrangement uses TRBV9 and TRBJ2-5; TRBD2 aligns across 8 bases. Unmatched junction bases numbered 6, after V lost 0 bases and J lost 2 bases. There are 16 residues in the CDR3. From germline, CDR1 is SGDLS and CDR2 YYNGEE. The CDR3 is CASSVVGGGPQETQYF. The CDR3 DNA sequence: TGTGCCAGCAGCGTAGTTGGCGGGGGGCCTCAAGAGACCCAGTACTTC.

The chain carries TRBV5-1 and TRBJ2-1; TRBD2 agrees at 13 bases. V lost 2 bases to trimming and J lost 9 bases; unmatched junction nucleotides: 5. The length of the CDR3 is 15 residues. Germline V lookup: CDR1 SGHRS, CDR2 YFSETQ. The CDR3 DNA follows: TGCGCCAGCAGCTTAACTAGCGGGGGGGCCGTTGAGCAGTTCTTC. This translates into CASSLTSGGAVEQFF.

The V gene is TRBV4-1, the J gene TRBJ1-4; TRBD1 is a possible D gene (6 bases). Per the germline V gene, CDR1 is MGHRA and CDR2 is YSYEKL. The CDR3 sequence is 16 residues long. Between the trimmed V and J ends, which lost 0 bases and 8 bases, there was a span of 16 bases. The DNA of the CDR3 is TGCGCCAGCAGCCAAGATCAGGCAGGGGTGGGGGAAAAACTGTTTTTT. Translated, it gives CASSQDQAGVGEKLFF.

The V gene is TRBV18, the J gene TRBJ1-1; the match to TRBD1 covers 8 bases. Germline V gives CDR1 KGHSH, CDR2 LQKENI. The CDR3 has 13 residues. With 4 bases clipped from V and 4 bases from J, the junction kept 2 bases outside the gene matches. The CDR3 coding sequence is TGTGCCAGCTCACAGACAGGGGTCACTGAAGCTTTCTTT. Its translation: CASSQTGVTEAFF.

This chain joins TRBV9 and TRBJ2-5; 15 nucleotides match TRBD2. In germline, CDR1 is SGDLS, CDR2 YYNGEE. CDR3 length: 17 amino acids. Trimming at V came to 4 bases and at J to 2 bases, leaving 6 bases not matched to a gene. As DNA, the CDR3 is TGTGCCAGCAGCCTAGGACTAGCGGGGGGGCCACAAGAGACCCAGTACTTC. Residues: CASSLGLAGGPQETQYF. The full variable domain, rest sourced from reference TRBV9 and TRBJ2-5, is DSGVTQTPKHLITATGQRVTLRCSPRSGDLSVYWYQQSLDQGLQFLIQYYNGEERAKGNILERFSAQQFPDLHSELNLSSLELGDSALYFCASSLGLAGGPQETQYFGPGTRLLVL.

The chain combines TRBV5-6 with TRBJ2-3; TRBD1 matches 7 bases. V was pared by 2 bases and J by 0 bases, with 6 bases of the junction left unmatched. Germline-derived CDR1 and CDR2 are SGHDT and YYEEEE. CDR3 length: 16 residues. DNA of the CDR3: TGTGCCAGCAGCTTAGGGACAGTGGCTAGCACAGATACGCAGTATTTT. Amino acids: CASSLGTVASTDTQYF.

The V and J genes are TRBV5-1 and TRBJ1-1; D remains ambiguous. CDR1 and CDR2 from the germline V gene are SGHRS and YFSETQ. Trimming left V 1 base short and J 1 base short, with 11 bases between. The length of the CDR3 is 15 residues. CDR3 DNA: TGCGCCAGCAGCTTGAATCTGCAAACGAACACTGAAGCTTTCTTT. It yields the protein CASSLNLQTNTEAFF.

V is TRBV27 and J is TRBJ2-2, with 7 bases lining up with TRBD1. Germline V gene data show CDR1 as MNHEY and CDR2 as SMNVEV (reference sequence). J was trimmed by 3 bases and V by 5 bases; bases with no gene match: 15. This CDR3 region has 18 residues. This CDR3 reads CASSHPPYRGRDTGELFF. For the CDR3, the DNA is TGTGCCAGCAGTCACCCACCCTACAGGGGAAGGGACACCGGGGAGCTGTTTTTT.

A single count supports this clone. This chain joins TRBV19 and TRBJ1-2; no firm D call. CDR1 and CDR2 (germline): LNHDA, SQIVND (reference sequence). The CDR3 is 13 amino acids. The germline V and J ends were trimmed by 4 bases and 8 bases, with 14 bases remaining between them. CDR3 protein: CASSTVNVGGYTF. The CDR3 DNA is TGTGCCAGTAGTACAGTAAACGTGGGCGGCTACACCTTC. The full variable domain, in which reference TRBV19 and TRBJ1-2 provide the parts outside the CDR3, is DGGITQSPKYLFRKEGQNVTLSCEQNLNHDAMYWYRQDPGQGLRLIYYSQIVNDFQKGDIAEGYSVSREKKESFPLTVTSAQKNPTAFYLCASSTVNVGGYTFGSGTRLTVV.

The gene calls are TRBV11-3 and TRBJ2-3, with a possible D match to TRBD1 (5 bases). Germline-derived CDR1 and CDR2 are SGHNT and YENEEA. V gave up 3 bases and J gave up 4 bases, with 20 bases separating them. The CDR3 totals 17 residues. The CDR3 region has the DNA TGTGCCAGCAGCTTGGATCGTGGGGCTTATCTCGCAGATACGCAGTATTTT. As protein: CASSLDRGAYLADTQYF.

The gene calls are TRBV6-6 and TRBJ1-2; 8 bases fit TRBD1. V lost 5 bases, J lost 2 bases, and 10 bases stayed unmatched. Looked up from germline, CDR1 is MNHNY and CDR2 is SVGAGI (reference sequence). The CDR3 length is 16 residues. CDR3 in DNA: TGTGCCAGCAGTCGAACCCAGGGGGCGCGGAACTATGGCTACACCTTC. Residues: CASSRTQGARNYGYTF.

This clone was counted once. The V and J genes are TRBV6-5 and TRBJ1-2; the D gene is possibly TRBD1 (5 bases). V shed 6 bases and J shed 7 bases, with 15 bases lying between them. Germline V gene lookup returns CDR1 MNHEY and CDR2 SVGAGI. The CDR3 spans 13 residues. CDR3 coding DNA: TGTGCCAGCAGGGACAATCCTGAGGGTGGCTACACCTTC. It codes for CASRDNPEGGYTF.

This sequence joins TRBV7-9 and TRBJ1-3; no clear D. Germline CDR1 and CDR2: SEHNR and FQNEAQ (reference sequence). The CDR3 extends over 16 amino acids. V lost 6 bases and J 0 bases, leaving 15 bases between the germline ends. In DNA, the CDR3 is TGTGCCAGCAGTTCCAAGGGCACAGACTCTGGAAACACCATATATTTT. Its translation is CASSSKGTDSGNTIYF.

V and J are TRBV18 and TRBJ1-2; possibly TRBD1 for D (5 bases). The CDR3 sequence is 14 residues long. Germline loops: CDR1 KGHSH, CDR2 LQKENI. Trimming removed 2 bases at V and 8 bases at J, with 15 bases between. The DNA for the CDR3 is TGTGCCAGCTCACCAAACCGGGACCCAGGGGGCTACACCTTC. Amino acid sequence: CASSPNRDPGGYTF.

The chain links TRBV18 to TRBJ1-2; D remains unclear. Trimming removed 5 bases from V and 4 bases from J, with 20 bases in between. The CDR3 extends over 16 amino acids. Germline CDR1 KGHSH, CDR2 LQKENI. The CDR3 region has the DNA TGTGCCAGCTCAGAACAGACACCAGGCACGGGCTATGGCTACACCTTC. Amino acid sequence: CASSEQTPGTGYGYTF. Filled out from reference TRBV18 and TRBJ1-2, the complete variable domain reads NAGVMQNPRHLVRRRGQEARLRCSPMKGHSHVYWYRQLPEEGLKFMVYLQKENIIDESGMPKERFSAEFPKEGPSILRIQQVVRGDSAAYFCASSEQTPGTGYGYTFGSGTRLTVV.

The chain recombines TRBV21-1 with TRBJ2-7; the D call TRBD2 from the table was never checked on the DNA. TRBV21-1 is a listed pseudogene. This CDR3 is 17 amino acids long. CDR3 in DNA: TGTGCCAGCAGCAAACTCTTCCTCAGCGGGGGGCACTACGAGCAGTACGTC. This gives the protein CASSKLFLSGGHYEQYV.

V gene TRBV6-6 combines with J gene TRBJ2-3, with 8 bases lining up with TRBD2. Germline V lookup: CDR1 MNHNY, CDR2 SVGAGI (reference sequence). The ends lost 7 bases at V and 1 base at J; junction bases unmatched: 7. This CDR3 is built from 15 residues. This CDR3 reads CASITRGAGTDTQYF. DNA of the CDR3: TGTGCCAGCATCACGCGGGGGGCGGGCACAGATACGCAGTATTTT.

The V gene is TRBV29-1, the J gene TRBJ2-3; 10 nucleotides match TRBD2. Trimming cost V 8 bases and J 3 bases; bases outside gene matches: 5. Germline V gene lookup returns CDR1 SQVTM and CDR2 ANQGSEA. The CDR3 has 13 residues. The CDR3, as DNA: TGCAGCTCAGAGCGGGGGGGTACAGATACGCAGTATTTT. It is translated as CSSERGGTDTQYF.

The CDR3 protein is CASSSRANVLTF. The CDR3 DNA is TGTGCCAGCAGTTCTCGGGCCAACGTCCTGACTTTC. The rearrangement uses TRBV28 and TRBJ2-6; no definite D call. The CDR3 contains 12 residues. CDR1 MDHEN and CDR2 SYDVKM come from the germline V gene. V dropped 4 bases and J dropped 5 bases, with 3 bases sitting between them. Full variable domain (outside the CDR3, taken from reference TRBV28 and TRBJ2-6): DVKVTQSSRYLVKRTGEKVFLECVQDMDHENMFWYRQDPGLGLRLIYFSYDVKMKEKGDIPEGYSVSREKKERFSLILESASTNQTSMYLCASSSRANVLTFGAGSRLTVL.

This sequence joins TRBV19 and TRBJ2-1; TRBD1 aligns across 8 bases. Trimming removed 4 bases from V and 2 bases from J; junction bases left unmatched: 4. The CDR3 runs 15 residues. Germline loops: CDR1 LNHDA, CDR2 SQIVND (reference sequence). The CDR3 spells CASSTTGATYNEQFF. CDR3 coding DNA: TGTGCCAGTAGTACGACAGGGGCCACCTACAATGAGCAGTTCTTC.

V gene TRBV6-1 combines with J gene TRBJ2-2; TRBD1 matches at 7 bases. There are 19 residues in the CDR3. Germline CDR1 reads MNHNS; CDR2 reads SASEGT. Losses at the gene ends were 2 bases for V and 1 base for J; bases not matched to a gene: 13. This chain's CDR3 is CASSERARTGLRNTGELFF. The DNA for the CDR3 is TGTGCCAGCAGTGAAAGAGCTCGGACAGGTTTGCGGAACACCGGGGAGCTGTTTTTT.

This chain uses TRBV18 with TRBJ2-1; 8 positions agree with TRBD2. With 6 bases clipped from V and 0 bases from J, the junction kept 7 bases outside the gene matches. The CDR3 is made up of 16 amino acids. Germline V gene data show CDR1 as KGHSH and CDR2 as LQKENI. In DNA form, the CDR3 reads TGTGCCAGCTCTACCCTTAGCGGGGCCTCCTACAATGAGCAGTTCTTC. It is translated as CASSTLSGASYNEQFF. The full variable domain, in which reference TRBV18 and TRBJ2-1 provide the parts outside the CDR3, is NAGVMQNPRHLVRRRGQEARLRCSPMKGHSHVYWYRQLPEEGLKFMVYLQKENIIDESGMPKERFSAEFPKEGPSILRIQQVVRGDSAAYFCASSTLSGASYNEQFFGPGTRLTVL.

The chain combines TRBV7-9 with TRBJ1-1; D is unclear. The V end was cut by 1 base, the J end by 5 bases, with 2 bases between. CDR3 length: 11 residues. The germline V gene has CDR1 SEHNR and CDR2 FQNEAQ (reference sequence). The CDR3 region has the DNA TGTGCCAGCAGCTTAGTGACTGAAGCTTTCTTT. Translation: CASSLVTEAFF.

The sample holds a few counts of this clone. The gene calls are TRBV6-1 and TRBJ2-2; a possible D gene is TRBD1 (6 bases). Trimming pared 8 bases from V and 4 bases from J, leaving 17 bases between. There are 15 residues in the CDR3. CDR1 is MNHNS, CDR2 SASEGT, per germline. Here the CDR3 DNA reads TGTGCCAGCGGCGTCAGGGGCATGGGCACCGGGGAGCTGTTTTTT. Translating it yields CASGVRGMGTGELFF.

The J gene is TRBJ2-1, the V gene TRBV4-1; D unresolved. Trimming pared 0 bases from V and 1 base from J, leaving 16 bases between. The CDR3 is 18 residues long. Germline lookup yields CDR1 MGHRA and CDR2 YSYEKL. CDR3 in DNA: TGCGCCAGCAGCCAAGATATCCCCGAGTCCGTTTCCTACAATGAGCAGTTCTTC. Translation: CASSQDIPESVSYNEQFF.

The rearrangement uses TRBV7-4 and TRBJ1-1; no definite D call. This CDR3 region has 14 residues. The germline V gene has CDR1 SGHVT and CDR2 SQSDAQ. The germline V and J ends were trimmed by 4 bases and 1 base, with 10 bases remaining between them. CDR3 sequence: CASSSLTKNTEAFF. CDR3 in DNA: TGTGCCAGCAGCTCCCTGACCAAGAACACTGAAGCTTTCTTT.

This chain joins TRBV18 and TRBJ2-1; 8 bases agree with TRBD1. Germline CDR1 KGHSH, CDR2 LQKENI. V lost 3 bases and J lost 8; bases outside the gene matches: 6. This CDR3 region has 14 residues. CDR3 in DNA: TGTGCCAGCTCACCGACAGGGGTGTTGGATGAGCAGTTCTTC. Its translation: CASSPTGVLDEQFF.

The chain is built from TRBV5-1 and TRBJ2-5, with D uncertain. Trimming removed 1 base from V and 3 bases from J, with 10 bases in between. Germline-derived CDR1 and CDR2 are SGHRS and YFSETQ. The length of the CDR3 is 14 residues. The CDR3 DNA sequence: TGCGCCAGCAGCTTGAGTCTTCGCGAAGAGACCCAGTACTTC. This sequence encodes CASSLSLREETQYF.

The V call is TRBV30, the J call TRBJ2-7, with D hard to call. Trimming cost V 5 bases and J 2 bases, with 7 bases left between them. Germline V lookup: CDR1 GTSNPN, CDR2 SVGIG (reference sequence). The CDR3 is 11 amino acids. The CDR3 DNA reads TGTGCCTGGGGGCTAACCTACGAGCAGTACTTC. Translation: CAWGLTYEQYF.

This clone showed up just once. J is TRBJ1-2 and V is TRBV6-5, with D hard to call. Germline V gene sequence: CDR1 MNHEY, CDR2 SVGAGI. V was pared by 7 bases and J by 7 bases, with 16 bases between. CDR3 size: 13 residues. DNA for the CDR3: TGTGCCAGCACCACCGGGCTTTGGGGTGGCTACACCTTC. Protein sequence: CASTTGLWGGYTF.

The gene calls are TRBV6-6 and TRBJ2-2; D gene ambiguous. This CDR3 spans 16 amino acids. Germline assignment: CDR1 MNHNY and CDR2 SVGAGI (reference sequence). The V and J ends lost 0 bases and 6 bases respectively, with 14 bases between them. Here the CDR3 reads CASSYSYGRAAGELFF. In DNA, the CDR3 is TGTGCCAGCAGTTACTCGTACGGAAGGGCGGCCGGGGAGCTGTTTTTT.